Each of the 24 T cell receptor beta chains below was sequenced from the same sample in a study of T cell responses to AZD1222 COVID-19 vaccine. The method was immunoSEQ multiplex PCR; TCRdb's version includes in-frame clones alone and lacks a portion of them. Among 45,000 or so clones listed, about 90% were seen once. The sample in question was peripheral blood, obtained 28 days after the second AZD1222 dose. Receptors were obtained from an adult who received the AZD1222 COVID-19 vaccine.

This chain's CDR3 is CASRLTGELFF. The CDR3 DNA is TGCGCCAGCAGGCTCACCGGGGAGCTGTTTTTT. V is TRBV5-1 and J is TRBJ2-2; D is uncertain. The CDR3 runs 11 residues. The V and J ends lost 5 bases and 4 bases respectively, with 3 bases between them. Germline V CDR1 and CDR2: SGHRS, YFSETQ.

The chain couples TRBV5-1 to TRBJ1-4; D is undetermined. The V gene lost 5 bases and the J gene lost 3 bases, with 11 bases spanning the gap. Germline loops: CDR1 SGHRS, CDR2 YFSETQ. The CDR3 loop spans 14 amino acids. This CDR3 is CASRGGGPNEKLFF. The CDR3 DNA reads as TGCGCCAGCAGGGGAGGAGGTCCTAATGAAAAACTGTTTTTT.

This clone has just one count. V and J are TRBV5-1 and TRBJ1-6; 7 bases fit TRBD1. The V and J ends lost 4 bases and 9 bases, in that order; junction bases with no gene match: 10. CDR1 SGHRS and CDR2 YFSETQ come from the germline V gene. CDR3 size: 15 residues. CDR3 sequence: CASSPGDRNLSPLHF. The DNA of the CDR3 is TGCGCCAGCAGCCCCGGGGACAGAAATCTTTCACCCCTCCACTTT.

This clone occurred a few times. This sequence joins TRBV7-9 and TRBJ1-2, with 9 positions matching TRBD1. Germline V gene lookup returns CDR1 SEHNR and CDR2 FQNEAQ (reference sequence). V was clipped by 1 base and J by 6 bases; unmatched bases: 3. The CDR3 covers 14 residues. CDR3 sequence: CASSLDRGQDGYTF. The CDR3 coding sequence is TGTGCCAGCAGCTTAGACAGGGGGCAAGATGGCTACACCTTC. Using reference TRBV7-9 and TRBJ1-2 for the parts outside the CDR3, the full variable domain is DTGVSQNPRHKITKRGQNVTFRCDPISEHNRLYWYRQTLGQGPEFLTYFQNEAQLEKSRLLSDRFSAERPKGSFSTLEIQRTEQGDSAMYLCASSLDRGQDGYTFGSGTRLTVV.

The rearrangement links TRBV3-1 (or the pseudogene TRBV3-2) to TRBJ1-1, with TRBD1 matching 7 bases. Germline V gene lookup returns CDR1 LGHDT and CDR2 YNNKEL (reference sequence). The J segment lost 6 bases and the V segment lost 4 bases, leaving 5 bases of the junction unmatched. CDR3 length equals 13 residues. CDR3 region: CASSRAGGAEAFF. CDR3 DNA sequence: TGTGCCAGCAGCCGAGCAGGGGGAGCTGAAGCTTTCTTT.

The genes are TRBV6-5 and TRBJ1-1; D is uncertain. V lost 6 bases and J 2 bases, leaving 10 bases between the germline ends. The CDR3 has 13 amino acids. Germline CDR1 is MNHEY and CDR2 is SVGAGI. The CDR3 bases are TGTGCCAGCAGCGATACAGTAAACACTGAAGCTTTCTTT. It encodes CASSDTVNTEAFF.

In nucleotides, the CDR3 is TGTGCCAGCAGCCTTGGGGTCGCCTACGAGCAGTACTTC. This sequence encodes CASSLGVAYEQYF. The chain uses TRBV7-2 and TRBJ2-7; the D is unclear. The CDR3 runs to 13 residues. The V end was cut by 5 bases, the J end by 2 bases, with 10 bases between. Germline lookup yields CDR1 SGHTA and CDR2 FQGNSA. Full variable domain (remainder filled in from reference TRBV7-2 and TRBJ2-7): GAGVSQSPSNKVTEKGKDVELRCDPISGHTALYWYRQSLGQGLEFLIYFQGNSAPDKSGLPSDRFSAERTGGSVSTLTIQRTQQEDSAVYLCASSLGVAYEQYFGPGTRLTVT.

CDR3 in amino acids: CASSPASGSGETQYF. The CDR3 DNA reads TGTGCCAGCAGCCCAGCCAGCGGGAGTGGCGAGACCCAGTACTTC. The V gene is TRBV5-4, the J gene TRBJ2-5; TRBD2 aligns across 8 bases. The CDR3 extends over 15 amino acids. Germline trimming cut 4 bases from V and 5 bases from J; bases unmatched to any gene: 10. Germline lookup yields CDR1 SGHNT and CDR2 YYREEE (reference sequence).

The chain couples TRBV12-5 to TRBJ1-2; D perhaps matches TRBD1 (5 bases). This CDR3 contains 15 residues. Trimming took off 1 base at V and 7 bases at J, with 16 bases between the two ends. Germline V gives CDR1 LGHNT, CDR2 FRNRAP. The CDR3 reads CASGLAQGLGGGYTF. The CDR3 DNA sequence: TGTGCTAGTGGTTTGGCCCAGGGTTTGGGTGGTGGCTACACCTTC.

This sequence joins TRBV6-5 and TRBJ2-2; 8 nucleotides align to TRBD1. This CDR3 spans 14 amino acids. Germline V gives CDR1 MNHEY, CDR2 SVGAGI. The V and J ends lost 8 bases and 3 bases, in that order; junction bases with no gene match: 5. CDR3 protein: CASEDRADTGELFF. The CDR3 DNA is TGTGCCAGCGAGGACAGGGCGGACACCGGGGAGCTGTTTTTT.

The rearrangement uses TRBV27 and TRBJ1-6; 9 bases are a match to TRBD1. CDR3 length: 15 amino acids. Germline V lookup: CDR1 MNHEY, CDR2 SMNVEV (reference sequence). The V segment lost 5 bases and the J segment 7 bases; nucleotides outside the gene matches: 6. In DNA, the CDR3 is TGTGCCAGCAGTCCCGTGACAGGGGGAAATTCACCCCTCCACTTT. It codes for CASSPVTGGNSPLHF.

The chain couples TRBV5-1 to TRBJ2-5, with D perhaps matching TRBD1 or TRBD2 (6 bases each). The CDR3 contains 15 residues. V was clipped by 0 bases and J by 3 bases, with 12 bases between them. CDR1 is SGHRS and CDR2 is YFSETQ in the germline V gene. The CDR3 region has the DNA TGCGCCAGCAGCTTGGTGGGGGGCAGTAAAGAGACCCAGTACTTC. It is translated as CASSLVGGSKETQYF.

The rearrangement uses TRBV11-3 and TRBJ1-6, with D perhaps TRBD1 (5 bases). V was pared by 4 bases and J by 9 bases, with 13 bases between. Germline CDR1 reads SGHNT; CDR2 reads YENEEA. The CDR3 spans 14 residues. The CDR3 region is CASSSSGPGSPLHF. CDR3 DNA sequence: TGTGCCAGCAGCTCATCAGGGCCGGGTTCACCCCTCCACTTT.

This CDR3 is CAISESTGYQPQHF. The CDR3 region has the DNA TGTGCCATCAGTGAGTCGACGGGTTACCAGCCCCAGCATTTT. V and J are TRBV10-3 and TRBJ1-5; D uncertain. The germline V gene encodes CDR1 ENHRY and CDR2 SYGVKD. The CDR3 is made up of 14 amino acids. Trimming removed 0 bases at V and 7 bases at J, with 10 bases between.

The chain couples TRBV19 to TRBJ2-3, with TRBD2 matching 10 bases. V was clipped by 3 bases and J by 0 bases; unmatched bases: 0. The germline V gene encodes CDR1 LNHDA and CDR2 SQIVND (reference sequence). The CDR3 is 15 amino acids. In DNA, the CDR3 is TGTGCCAGTAGTATGGGACTAGCGAGCACAGATACGCAGTATTTT. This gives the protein CASSMGLASTDTQYF.

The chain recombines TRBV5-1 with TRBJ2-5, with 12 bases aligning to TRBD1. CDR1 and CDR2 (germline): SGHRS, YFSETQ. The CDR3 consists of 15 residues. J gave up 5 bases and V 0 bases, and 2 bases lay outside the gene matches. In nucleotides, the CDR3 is TGCGCCAGCAGCTTGGGGGACAGGGGGCCGGAGACCCAGTACTTC. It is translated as CASSLGDRGPETQYF.

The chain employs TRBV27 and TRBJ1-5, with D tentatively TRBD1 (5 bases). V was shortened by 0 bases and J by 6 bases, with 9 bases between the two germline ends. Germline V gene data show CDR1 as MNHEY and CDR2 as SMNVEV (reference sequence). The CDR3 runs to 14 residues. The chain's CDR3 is CASSLSQGGQPQHF. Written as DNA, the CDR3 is TGTGCCAGCAGTTTATCCCAGGGAGGTCAGCCCCAGCATTTT.

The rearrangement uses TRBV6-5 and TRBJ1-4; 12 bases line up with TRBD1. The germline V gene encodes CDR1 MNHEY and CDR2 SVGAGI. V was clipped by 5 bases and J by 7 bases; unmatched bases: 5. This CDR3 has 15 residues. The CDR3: CASSTGQGAGEKLFF. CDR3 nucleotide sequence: TGTGCCAGCAGTACGGGACAGGGGGCTGGTGAAAAACTGTTTTTT.

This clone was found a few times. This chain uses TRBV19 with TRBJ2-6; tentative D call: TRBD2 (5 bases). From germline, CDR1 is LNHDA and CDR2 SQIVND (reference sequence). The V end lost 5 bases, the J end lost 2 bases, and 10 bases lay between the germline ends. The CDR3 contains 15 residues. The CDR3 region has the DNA TGTGCCAGTAGTGAGGGAGAGGCTGGGGCCAACGTCCTGACTTTC. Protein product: CASSEGEAGANVLTF.

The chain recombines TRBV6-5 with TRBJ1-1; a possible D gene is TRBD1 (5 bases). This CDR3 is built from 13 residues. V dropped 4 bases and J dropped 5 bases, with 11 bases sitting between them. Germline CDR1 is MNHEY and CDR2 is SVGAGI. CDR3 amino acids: CASSFQGGTEAFF. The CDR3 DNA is TGTGCCAGCAGTTTCCAGGGTGGTACTGAAGCTTTCTTT.

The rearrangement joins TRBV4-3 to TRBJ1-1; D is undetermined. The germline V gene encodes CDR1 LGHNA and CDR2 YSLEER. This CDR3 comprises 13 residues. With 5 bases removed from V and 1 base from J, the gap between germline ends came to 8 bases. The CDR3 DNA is TGCGCCAGCAGCGTGACAACGAACACTGAAGCTTTCTTT. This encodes CASSVTTNTEAFF.

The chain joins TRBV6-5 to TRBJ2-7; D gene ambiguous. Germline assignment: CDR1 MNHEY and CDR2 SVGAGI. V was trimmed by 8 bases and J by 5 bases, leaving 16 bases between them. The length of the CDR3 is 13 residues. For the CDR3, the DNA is TGTGCCAGCGTCGGCACCGGGCTCCACGAGCAGTACTTC. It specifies CASVGTGLHEQYF.

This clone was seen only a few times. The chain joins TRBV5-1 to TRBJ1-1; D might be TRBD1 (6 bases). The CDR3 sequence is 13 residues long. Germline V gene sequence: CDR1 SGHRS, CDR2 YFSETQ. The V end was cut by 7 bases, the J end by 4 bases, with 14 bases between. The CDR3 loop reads CASRQGGITEAFF. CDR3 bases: TGCGCCAGCCGCCAAGGGGGGATCACTGAAGCTTTCTTT.

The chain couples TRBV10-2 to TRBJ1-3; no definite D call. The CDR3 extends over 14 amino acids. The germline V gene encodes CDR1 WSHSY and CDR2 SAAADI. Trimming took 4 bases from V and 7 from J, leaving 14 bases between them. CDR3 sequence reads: CASSAGGGVNTIYF. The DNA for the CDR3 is TGCGCCAGCAGTGCTGGTGGCGGGGTGAACACCATATATTTT.